These T cell receptor beta chains were read from a single sample in a study of blood T cells in healthy people across ages. TCRdb passed the 5' RACE reads through MiXCR, listing each CDR3 protein once. The table has around 780,000 distinct CDR3 sequences, roughly 56% seen once. The sequenced sample was blood. These receptor sequences come from a man between 35 and 55 years old in good health. Each CDR3 is given with its conserved first and last residue. The D gene is left open where the match is weak. Size is stated for part of the rows, as once, few or many counts, or as a class when the clone is expanded.

TRBV29-1	TRBJ2-1	-	-	TGCAGCACGGATCTAGAAGGGTCCTACAATGAGCAGTTCTTC	CSTDLEGSYNEQFF
TRBV29-1	TRBJ1-2	TRBD1	-	TGCAGCACGAAAACAGGGGGGAACGATGGCTACACCTTC	CSTKTGGNDGYTF
TRBV20-1	TRBJ2-1	-	many	TGCAGTGCCCACACACCGACGCAGGGCGATGAGCAGTTCTTC	CSAHTPTQGDEQFF
TRBV20-1	TRBJ2-7	-	few	TGCAGTGCGGAAGGCAGGGGGTTCGGGAGCTCCTACGAGCAGTACTTC	CSAEGRGFGSSYEQYF
TRBV18	TRBJ2-5	TRBD1	-	TGTGCCAGCTCACCGACAGGGAGAGTCCAAGAGACCCAGTACTTC	CASSPTGRVQETQYF
TRBV2	TRBJ1-1	-	-	TGTGCCAGCAGTCTGACTAGGGCGAACACTGAAGCTTTCTTT	CASSLTRANTEAFF
TRBV7-9	TRBJ2-1	TRBD2	-	TGTGCCAGCAGCTTAGGTAGCGGGGTTCGAAATGAGCAGTTCTTC	CASSLGSGVRNEQFF
TRBV10-3	TRBJ2-3	TRBD1	-	TGTGCCATCAGTGCCAGGACAGGGGGAACAGATACGCAGTATTTT	CAISARTGGTDTQYF
TRBV11-2	TRBJ2-6	-	-	TGTGCCAGCAGCTTCCGCTGGGTCGGAAGCTCTGGGGCCAACGTCCTGACTTTC	CASSFRWVGSSGANVLTF
TRBV4-3	TRBJ2-3	-	-	TGCGCCAGCAGCCAACCCCGGGACTCCAACACAGATACGCAGTATTTT	CASSQPRDSNTDTQYF
TRBV4-3	TRBJ2-1	TRBD1	-	TGCGCCAGCAGACCCTCATTAGGGGGCCAATACAATGAGCAGTTCTTC	CASRPSLGGQYNEQFF
TRBV27	TRBJ1-1	TRBD1	-	TGTGCCAGCAGTTCACGACAGGGTCTCGGCACTGAAGCTTTCTTT	CASSSRQGLGTEAFF
TRBV29-1	TRBJ2-2	-	-	TGCAGCGCGGAGATTGACGCAGGGCTAGCCGGGGAGCTGTTTTTT	CSAEIDAGLAGELFF
TRBV5-1	TRBJ2-3	TRBD2	-	TGCGCCAGCAGCTTGGCGGTAAAGGTTCCAGCGGGAGTGCCAGATACGCAGTATTTT	CASSLAVKVPAGVPDTQYF
TRBV20-1	TRBJ2-3	TRBD1	-	TGCAGTGTTCGGACAGGACAGGGGACAGATACGCAGTATTTT	CSVRTGQGTDTQYF
TRBV11-3	TRBJ2-7	TRBD2	-	TGTGCCAGCAGCTCCCCCGGTGGGCTAGCGGAGTACGAGCAGTACTTC	CASSSPGGLAEYEQYF
TRBV27	TRBJ2-5	-	-	TGTGCCAGCAGTTTAGGATCGGCAGGGCGTCCAGAGACCCAGTACTTC	CASSLGSAGRPETQYF
TRBV6-1	TRBJ2-1	TRBD2	-	TGTGCCAGCAGTCGAAGCGGGGGTTACACCTACAATGAGCAGTTCTTC	CASSRSGGYTYNEQFF
TRBV28	TRBJ2-5	-	-	TGTGCCAGCAGTCAAGTTACAGTTGGAGAGACCCAGTACTTC	CASSQVTVGETQYF
TRBV7-2	TRBJ1-4	-	-	TGTGCCAGCAGCCGGAAAGGGGTGGCCGATGGGAAACTGTTTTTT	CASSRKGVADGKLFF
TRBV18	TRBJ2-5	TRBD1	-	TGTGCCAGCTCACATGGACAGGGGGGCTTCCAAGAGACCCAGTACTTC	CASSHGQGGFQETQYF
TRBV7-2	TRBJ2-3	-	-	TGTGCCAGCAGCTTAGCGAGGCTAGCCACAGATACGCAGTATTTT	CASSLARLATDTQYF
TRBV18	TRBJ2-7	TRBD2	once	TGTGCCAGCTCACCGTCGGGACTAGGCGAGCAGTACTTC	CASSPSGLGEQYF
TRBV28	TRBJ2-7	TRBD1	-	TGTGCCAGCAGTTCCTGGGACAGGGGGGTCTACGAGCAGTACTTC	CASSSWDRGVYEQYF
TRBV6-6	TRBJ2-5	-	-	TGTGCCAGCAGGACATCGCGAGAGACCCAGTACTTC	CASRTSRETQYF
TRBV5-1	TRBJ2-7	TRBD2	-	TGCGCCAGCAGCTTGGCCACTAGCGCAGCTCACGAGCAGTACTTC	CASSLATSAAHEQYF
TRBV5-8	TRBJ2-7	TRBD2	once	TGTGCCAGCAGCCGTGGTAGCGGGAGGGTATACGAGCAGTACTTC	CASSRGSGRVYEQYF
TRBV6-6	TRBJ2-3	-	few	TGTGCCAGCATGGGTCGAGGCACAGATACGCAGTATTTT	CASMGRGTDTQYF
TRBV3-1	TRBJ2-1	TRBD1	-	TGTGCCAGCAGCCCCAGGACAGGGTACAATGAGCAGTTCTTC	CASSPRTGYNEQFF
TRBV5-1	TRBJ2-3	-	few	TGCGCCAGCAGCGCGGGGCGGGATAGCACAGATACGCAGTATTTT	CASSAGRDSTDTQYF
TRBV27	TRBJ2-5	-	few	TGTGCCAGCAGTCCCCTGGTCGAGAAGTACTTC	CASSPLVEKYF
TRBV28	TRBJ2-1	-	once	TGTGCCAGCGTCGCTAACGTGGACAATGAGCAGTTCTTC	CASVANVDNEQFF